Below are 9 T cell receptor beta chains sequenced from a single sample in a study of T-cell reconstitution after alpha-beta-depleted transplantation in children (dated by TCRdb to about 2016). The meaning of the sample's treatment or condition label: allogeneic hematopoietic cell transplantation with graft depleted of TCRalphabeta T cells and CD19 B cells. Library generation was performed with PCR. The sequencing machine was an Illumina HiSeq 2500. TCR library preparation used molecular barcoding, with unique molecular identifiers applied to normalize quantification of the TCRbeta repertoire. The public sequencing data were trimmed at Q25 with fastp and processed into clonotypes with MiXCR by TCRdb, which kept only in-frame beta chains. All rows with the same CDR3 protein become a single entry with the most common DNA and genes. In all, the sample holds 600,000 to 700,000 distinct CDR3 sequences, and around 13% of those were seen once. Clones ranked in the top ten supply roughly 0.77% of the sample.

The source material was PBMCs, sampled before TCRalphabeta/CD19-depleted stem cell transplant. The source is a girl aged 2 to 10 with congenital amegakaryocytic thrombocytopenia, due to receive a stem cell transplant.

This clonotype was observed many times. The rearrangement joins TRBV20-1 to TRBJ2-7; 8 nucleotides agree with TRBD2. V shed 1 base, J shed 9 bases, and the junction held 8 bases outside the gene matches. This CDR3 has 13 amino acids. Per germline, CDR1 DFQATT and CDR2 SNEGSKA (reference sequence). The CDR3 region is CSARVSGTIWQYF. The CDR3 DNA sequence: TGCAGTGCTAGAGTTAGCGGGACTATTTGGCAGTACTTC.

This clonotype was seen ten or more times. This chain connects TRBV25-1 to TRBJ2-2; D perhaps matches TRBD1 (5 bases). This CDR3 comprises 16 residues. The V and J ends lost 8 bases and 5 bases respectively, with 21 bases between them. CDR1 is MGHDK, CDR2 SYGVNS, per germline. The CDR3 DNA sequence: TGTGCCAGCCGGCGGCAGGGAAAGAAGGTTACCGGGGAGCTGTTTTTT. Encoded protein: CASRRQGKKVTGELFF.

This clonotype has at least ten counts. The chain recombines TRBV7-6 with TRBJ1-1, with TRBD1 matching over 11 bases. J gave up 4 bases and V 5 bases, and 3 bases lay outside the gene matches. Germline CDR1 reads SGHVS; CDR2 reads FNYEAQ. The CDR3 has 14 residues. The CDR3 DNA reads TGTGCCAGCAGCGATGGGACAGGGGGCACTGAAGCTTTCTTT. This codes for CASSDGTGGTEAFF.

Many counts were recorded for this clonotype. The rearrangement uses TRBV7-9 and TRBJ2-7; D may be TRBD1 (6 bases). This CDR3 has 15 residues. Germline values: CDR1 SEHNR, CDR2 FQNEAQ (reference sequence). Trimming shortened V by 1 base and J by 1 base, and 11 bases separated the two germline ends. The CDR3 protein is CASSLVGGRSYEQYF. DNA for the CDR3: TGTGCCAGCAGCTTAGTTGGGGGCAGGTCCTACGAGCAGTACTTC.

This clonotype appeared many times. CDR3 DNA sequence: TGTGCCAGCAGGAGGGCGCACGGGGAGCTGTTTTTT. Translated, it gives CASRRAHGELFF. The chain combines TRBV12-3 or TRBV12-4 with TRBJ2-2, with D perhaps TRBD2 (5 bases). The CDR3 spans 12 residues. Between the trimmed V and J ends, which lost 6 bases and 7 bases, there was a span of 9 bases.

In its sample, this clonotype was seen many times. The rearrangement links TRBV20-1 to TRBJ1-2; D is undetermined. The CDR3 is 10 amino acids. Germline assignment: CDR1 DFQATT and CDR2 SNEGSKA (reference sequence). Between the trimmed V and J ends, which lost 0 bases and 9 bases, there was a span of 5 bases. The CDR3 loop reads CSARDRSYTF. CDR3 in DNA: TGCAGTGCTAGAGATAGGAGCTACACCTTC.

With regard to this clonotype: Possible read error: a much larger clone is one base away. The CDR3 coding sequence is TGCAGTGCCTCAGCGGGCTACGAGCAGTCCTTC. Translated, it gives CSASAGYEQSF. The gene calls are TRBV20-1 and TRBJ2-7, with D tentatively TRBD2 (6 bases). The CDR3 runs 11 residues. Germline CDR1 DFQATT, CDR2 SNEGSKA (reference sequence).

This clonotype appeared a few times. For the CDR3, the DNA is TGTGCCAGCAGTGGGACTGCAGTCAATGAGCAGTTCTTC. Its translation is CASSGTAVNEQFF. The V call is TRBV6-1, the J call TRBJ2-1, with D possibly matching TRBD2 (5 bases). Deletions cut 4 bases from V and 6 bases from J, with 10 bases between. Germline loops: CDR1 MNHNS, CDR2 SASEGT. The CDR3 extends over 13 amino acids.

This clonotype was picked up a small number of times. This chain uses TRBV7-2 with TRBJ2-7; perhaps TRBD2 as D (6 bases). Trimming stripped 5 bases from V and 5 bases from J, with 13 bases between. CDR3 length equals 13 residues. Germline V gene data show CDR1 as SGHTA and CDR2 as FQGNSA. CDR3 coding DNA: TGTGCCAGCAGCGGAAAGACTAGGGACGAGCAGTACTTC. This codes for CASSGKTRDEQYF.